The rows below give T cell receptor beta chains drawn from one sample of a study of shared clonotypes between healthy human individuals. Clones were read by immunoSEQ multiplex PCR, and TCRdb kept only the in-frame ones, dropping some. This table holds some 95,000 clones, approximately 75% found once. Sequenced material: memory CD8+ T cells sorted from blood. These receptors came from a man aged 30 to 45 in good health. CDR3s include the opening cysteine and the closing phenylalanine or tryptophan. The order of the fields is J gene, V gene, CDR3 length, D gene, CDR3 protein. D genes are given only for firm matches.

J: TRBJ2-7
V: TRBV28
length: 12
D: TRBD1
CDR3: CASTGDAYEQYF

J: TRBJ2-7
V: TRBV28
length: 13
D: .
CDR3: CASSFLAGYEQYF

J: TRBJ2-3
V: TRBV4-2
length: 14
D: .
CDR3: CASSQGGDTDTQYF

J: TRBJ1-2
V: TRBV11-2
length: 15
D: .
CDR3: CASSLMGHLNYGYTF

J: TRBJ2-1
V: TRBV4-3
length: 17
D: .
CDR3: CASSPYPDSPSYNEQFF

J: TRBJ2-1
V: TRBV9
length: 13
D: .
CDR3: CASNLGDYNEQFF

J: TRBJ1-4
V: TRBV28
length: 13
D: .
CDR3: CASSLWRNEKLFF

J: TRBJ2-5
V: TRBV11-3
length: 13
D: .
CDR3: CASSLGLRETQYF

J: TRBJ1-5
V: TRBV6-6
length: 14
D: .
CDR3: CASIPSARGQPQHF

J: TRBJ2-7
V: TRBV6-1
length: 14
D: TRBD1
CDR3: CASKDRVRVYEQYF

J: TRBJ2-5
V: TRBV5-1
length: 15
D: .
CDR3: CASSLVGTVQETQYF

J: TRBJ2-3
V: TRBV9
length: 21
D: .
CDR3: CASSAPDRTARDSKNTDTQYF

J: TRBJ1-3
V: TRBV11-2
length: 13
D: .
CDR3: CASCADPGNTIYF

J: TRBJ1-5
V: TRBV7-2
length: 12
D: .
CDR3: CASSRPDQPQHF

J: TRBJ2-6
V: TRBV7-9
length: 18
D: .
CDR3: CASSFWGAALPGANVLTF

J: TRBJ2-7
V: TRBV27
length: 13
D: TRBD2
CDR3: CASRLAGAYEQYF

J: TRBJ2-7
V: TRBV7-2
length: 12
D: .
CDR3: CASSPRTTEWHF

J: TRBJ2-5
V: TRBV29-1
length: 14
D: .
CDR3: CSALRGVPGETQYF

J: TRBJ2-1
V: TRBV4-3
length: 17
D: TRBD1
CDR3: CASSPRTGFSAYNEQFF

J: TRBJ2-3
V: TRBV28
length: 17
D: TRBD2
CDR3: CASSPGLAGGGTDTQYF

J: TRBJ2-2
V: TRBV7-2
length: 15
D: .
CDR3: CASSLFSTNTGELFF

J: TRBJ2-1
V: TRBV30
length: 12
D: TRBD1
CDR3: CAGEGAFNEQFF

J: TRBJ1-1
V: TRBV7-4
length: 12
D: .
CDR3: CASSYENTEAFF

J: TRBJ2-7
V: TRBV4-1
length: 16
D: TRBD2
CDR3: CASSHSSGGRVYEQYF

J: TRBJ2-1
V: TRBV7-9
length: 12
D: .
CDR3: CASSSIGGEQFF

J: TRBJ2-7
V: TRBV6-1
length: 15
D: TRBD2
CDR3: CASSELAGSSYEQYF

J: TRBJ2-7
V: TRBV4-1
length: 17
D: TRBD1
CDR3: CASSPSKQGAGAYEQYF

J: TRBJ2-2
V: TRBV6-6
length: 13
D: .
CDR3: CASSVTNTGELFF

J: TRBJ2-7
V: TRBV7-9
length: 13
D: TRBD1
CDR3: CAIQRTGVTEQYF

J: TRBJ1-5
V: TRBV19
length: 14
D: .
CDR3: CASSAGLINQPQHF

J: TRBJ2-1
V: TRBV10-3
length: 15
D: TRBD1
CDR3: CAISGTGGAANEQFF

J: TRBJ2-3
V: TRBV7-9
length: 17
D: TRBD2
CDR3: CASSRHLAGGYADTQYF

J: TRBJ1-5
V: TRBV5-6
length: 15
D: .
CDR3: CASSLGLMGDQPQHF